This T cell receptor (beta chain) was sequenced during a study of cytomegalovirus exposure and HLA in healthy donors (dated 2017 in TCRdb). General notes on the study: A later analysis indicated that the roughly 120 validation repertoires were generated on the platform also employed for the 700 or so repertoires of the first cohort. The study aimed to test whether cataloging public T cell receptors could reveal signatures of past pathogen exposure. Along with the roughly 700-subject first cohort, a separate validation cohort of some 130 different subjects was used. To predict cytomegalovirus infection status, the study brought together high-throughput TCR immunosequencing, statistical association of individual TCRs with disease status, and machine learning.

Paper-wide results and their limitations: The classifier was reported to diagnose cytomegalovirus status with high specificity and sensitivity in both the original and validation cohorts. Across donors, most TCR sequences were observed very rarely, whereas some public TCRs were present in many individuals. In vitro tests confirmed that a few of the cytomegalovirus-associated TCR beta chains recognize cytomegalovirus antigens. A total of 150 or so TCR beta chains were listed by the study as associated with cytomegalovirus. A later analysis had no HLA typing for the validation cohort, so co-occurrence there was scored across all 110 or so repertoires. A later analysis found that TCRs clustered in the first cohort also tended to co-occur in the 120 or so validation repertoires, with more than 90% of cluster scores above 0. The authors suggested that the approach could potentially be generalized to other disease states and immunological phenotypes.

On this clone itself: This receptor's antigen is unknown. Base quality data are lacking; no much larger clone is found one base away.

Donors formed part of the validation cohort, which comprised 120 subjects and was distinct from the first cohort of some 700 subjects. Libraries were built with the immunoSEQ multiplex PCR assay. From the authors' description of their analysis: A statistical classification framework was developed to diagnose cytomegalovirus status using the catalog of TCR beta chain sequences. TCRdb limited this immuneACCESS table to in-frame rearrangements with V and J called. A share of clones is missing; checked studies link under half to unresolved V genes, and the rest is unexplained. V and J calls and clone size are copied from that table; D and trimming were computed from the DNA. The sample includes some 100,000 clones, with 86% observed a single time. 4% to 6% of the sample goes to the ten largest clones. Sequenced material: PBMCs. This TCR was recovered from a man younger than 30 in good health and CMV-seronegative.

The sequenced DNA: TGTGCCAGCAGCGTAGGACAGGGTCAAGAGACCCAGTACTTC. Translated, it reads CASSVGQGQETQYF. The chain uses TRBV9 and TRBJ2-5, with TRBD1 matching 7 junction bases. Spanning cysteine to phenylalanine, the CDR3 consists of 14 amino acids. Left in the record is the CDR3 DNA by itself, 42 bases read in frame from the first base. Looking up the germline V gene yields CDR1 SGDLS and CDR2 YYNGEE. From V the trimming removes 0 bases and from J it removes 2 bases, while the gene matches leave 1 base of the junction unaccounted for.